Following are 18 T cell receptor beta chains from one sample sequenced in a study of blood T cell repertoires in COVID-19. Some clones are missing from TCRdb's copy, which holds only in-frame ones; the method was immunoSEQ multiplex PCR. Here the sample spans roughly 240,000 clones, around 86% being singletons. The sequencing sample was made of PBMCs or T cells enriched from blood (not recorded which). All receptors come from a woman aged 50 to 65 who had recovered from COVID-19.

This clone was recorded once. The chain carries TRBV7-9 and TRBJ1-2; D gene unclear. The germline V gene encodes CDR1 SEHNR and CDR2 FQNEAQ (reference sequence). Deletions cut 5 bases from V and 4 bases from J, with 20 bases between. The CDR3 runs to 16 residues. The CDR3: CASSPRSVPQLYGYTF. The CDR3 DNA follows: TGTGCCAGCAGCCCTCGTTCGGTCCCGCAACTCTATGGCTACACCTTC.

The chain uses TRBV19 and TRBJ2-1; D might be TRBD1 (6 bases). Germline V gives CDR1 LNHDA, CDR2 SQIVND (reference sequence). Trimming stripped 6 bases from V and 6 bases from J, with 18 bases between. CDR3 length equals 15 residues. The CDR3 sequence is CASRPRQATFNEQFF. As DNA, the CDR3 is TGTGCCAGTAGACCTAGACAGGCTACTTTCAATGAGCAGTTCTTC.

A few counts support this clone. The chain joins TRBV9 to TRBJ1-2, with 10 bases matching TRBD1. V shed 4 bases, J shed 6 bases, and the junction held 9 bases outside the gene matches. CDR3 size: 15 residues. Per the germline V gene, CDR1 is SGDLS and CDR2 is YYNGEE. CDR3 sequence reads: CASSQEGQGPHGYTF. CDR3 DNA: TGTGCCAGCAGCCAAGAGGGACAGGGGCCCCATGGCTACACCTTC.

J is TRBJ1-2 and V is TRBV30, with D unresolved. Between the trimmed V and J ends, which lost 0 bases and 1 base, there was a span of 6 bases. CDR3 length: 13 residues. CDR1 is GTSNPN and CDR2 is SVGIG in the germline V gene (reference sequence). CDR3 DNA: TGTGCCTGGAGTGTAGCTCTTAACTATGGCTACACCTTC. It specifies CAWSVALNYGYTF. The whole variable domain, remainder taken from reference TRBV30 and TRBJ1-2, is SQTIHQWPATLVQPVGSPLSLECTVEGTSNPNLYWYRQAAGRGLQLLFYSVGIGQISSEVPQNLSASRPQDRQFILSSKKLLLSDSGFYLCAWSVALNYGYTFGSGTRLTVV.

The CDR3 DNA reads TGTGCCAGCAGCTCACCGGGACAGGCGACCTACGAGCAGTACTTC. It translates to CASSSPGQATYEQYF. The chain uses TRBV7-2 and TRBJ2-7, with 8 nucleotides matching TRBD1. V dropped 4 bases and J dropped 2; count of bases not matched to a gene: 7. The germline gives CDR1 SGHTA, CDR2 FQGNSA. The CDR3 sequence is 15 residues long.

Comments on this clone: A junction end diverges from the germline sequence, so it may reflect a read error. This CDR3 reads CASSLTDNHGYTF. The CDR3 DNA is TGTGCCAGCAGCTTGACAGATAACCATGGCTACACCTTC. V gene TRBV7-8 combines with J gene TRBJ1-2, with D tentatively TRBD1 (5 bases). The germline V gene encodes CDR1 SGHVS and CDR2 FQNEAQ. The CDR3 totals 13 residues.

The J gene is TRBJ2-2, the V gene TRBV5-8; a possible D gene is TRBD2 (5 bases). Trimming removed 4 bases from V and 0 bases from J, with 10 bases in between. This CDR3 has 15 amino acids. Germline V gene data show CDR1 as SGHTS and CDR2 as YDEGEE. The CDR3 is CASSNSATNTGELFF. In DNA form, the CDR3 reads TGTGCCAGCAGCAATAGCGCTACGAACACCGGGGAGCTGTTTTTT.

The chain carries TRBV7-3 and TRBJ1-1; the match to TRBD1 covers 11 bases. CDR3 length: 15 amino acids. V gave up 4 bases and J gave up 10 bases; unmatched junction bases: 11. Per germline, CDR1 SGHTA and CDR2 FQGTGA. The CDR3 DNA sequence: TGTGCCAGCAGCTGGAGCGGGGACAGGGGGAGGGGAGCTTTCTTT. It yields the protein CASSWSGDRGRGAFF. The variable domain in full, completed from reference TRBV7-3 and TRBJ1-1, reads GAGVSQTPSNKVTEKGKYVELRCDPISGHTALYWYRQSLGQGPEFLIYFQGTGAADDSGLPNDRFFAVRPEGSVSTLKIQRTERGDSAVYLCASSWSGDRGRGAFFGQGTRLTVV.

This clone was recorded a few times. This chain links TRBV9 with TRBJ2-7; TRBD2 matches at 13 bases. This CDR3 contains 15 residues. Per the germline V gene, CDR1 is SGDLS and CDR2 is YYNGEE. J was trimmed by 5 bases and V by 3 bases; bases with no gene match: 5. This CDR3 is CASSAGLAGWDEQYF. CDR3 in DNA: TGTGCCAGCAGCGCGGGACTAGCGGGATGGGACGAGCAGTACTTC.

The DNA for the CDR3 is TGTGCCAGCAGTGACCGGCAGGGTTACGAAAAACTGTTTTTT. Translation: CASSDRQGYEKLFF. The chain carries TRBV6-4 and TRBJ1-4; D may be TRBD1 (5 bases). The V end lost 2 bases, the J end lost 8 bases, and 12 bases lay between the germline ends. The CDR3 consists of 14 residues. CDR1 is MRHNA, CDR2 SNTAGT, per germline.

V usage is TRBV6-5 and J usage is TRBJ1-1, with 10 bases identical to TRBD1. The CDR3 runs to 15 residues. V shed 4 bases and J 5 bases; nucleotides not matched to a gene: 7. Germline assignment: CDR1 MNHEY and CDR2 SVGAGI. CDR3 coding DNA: TGTGCCAGCAGTTCCCCCGGACAGGGGGGGACTGAAGCTTTCTTT. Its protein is CASSSPGQGGTEAFF.

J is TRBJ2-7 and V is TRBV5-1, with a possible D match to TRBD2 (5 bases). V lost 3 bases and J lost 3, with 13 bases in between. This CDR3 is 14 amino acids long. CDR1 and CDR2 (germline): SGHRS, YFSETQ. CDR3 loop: CASSWAPGSYEQYF. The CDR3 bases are TGCGCCAGCAGCTGGGCCCCGGGGAGCTACGAGCAGTACTTC. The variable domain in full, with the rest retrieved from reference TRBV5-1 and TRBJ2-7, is KAGVTQTPRYLIKTRGQQVTLSCSPISGHRSVSWYQQTPGQGLQFLFEYFSETQRNKGNFPGRFSGRQFSNSRSEMNVSTLELGDSALYLCASSWAPGSYEQYFGPGTRLTVT.

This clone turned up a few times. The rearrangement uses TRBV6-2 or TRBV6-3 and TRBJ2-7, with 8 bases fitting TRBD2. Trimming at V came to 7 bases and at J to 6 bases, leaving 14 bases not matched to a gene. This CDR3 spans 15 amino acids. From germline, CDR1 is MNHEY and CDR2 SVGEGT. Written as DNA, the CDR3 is TGTGCCAGCAACCCCGGGGGTAGCGGGGCCCCCGAGCAGTACTTC. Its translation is CASNPGGSGAPEQYF.

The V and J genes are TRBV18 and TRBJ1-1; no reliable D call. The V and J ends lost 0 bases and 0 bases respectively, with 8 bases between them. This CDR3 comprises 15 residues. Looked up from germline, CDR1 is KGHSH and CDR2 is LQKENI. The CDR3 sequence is CASSPPAGLNTEAFF. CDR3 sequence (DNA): TGTGCCAGCTCACCACCGGCAGGCCTGAACACTGAAGCTTTCTTT. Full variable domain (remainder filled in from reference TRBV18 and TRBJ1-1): NAGVMQNPRHLVRRRGQEARLRCSPMKGHSHVYWYRQLPEEGLKFMVYLQKENIIDESGMPKERFSAEFPKEGPSILRIQQVVRGDSAAYFCASSPPAGLNTEAFFGQGTRLTVV.

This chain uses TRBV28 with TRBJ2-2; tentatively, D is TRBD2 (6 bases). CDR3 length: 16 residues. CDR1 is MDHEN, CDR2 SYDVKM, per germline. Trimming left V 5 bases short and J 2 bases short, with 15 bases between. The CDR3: CASSPLGEANTGELFF. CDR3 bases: TGTGCCAGCAGTCCTCTGGGGGAGGCAAACACCGGGGAGCTGTTTTTT.

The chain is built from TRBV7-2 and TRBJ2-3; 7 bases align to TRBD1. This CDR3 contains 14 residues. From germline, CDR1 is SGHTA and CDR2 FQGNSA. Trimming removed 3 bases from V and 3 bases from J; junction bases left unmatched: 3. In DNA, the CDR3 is TGTGCCAGCAGCTTGACAGGGTGGACAGATACGCAGTATTTT. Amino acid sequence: CASSLTGWTDTQYF. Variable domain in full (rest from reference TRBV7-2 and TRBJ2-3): GAGVSQSPSNKVTEKGKDVELRCDPISGHTALYWYRQSLGQGLEFLIYFQGNSAPDKSGLPSDRFSAERTGGSVSTLTIQRTQQEDSAVYLCASSLTGWTDTQYFGPGTRLTVL.

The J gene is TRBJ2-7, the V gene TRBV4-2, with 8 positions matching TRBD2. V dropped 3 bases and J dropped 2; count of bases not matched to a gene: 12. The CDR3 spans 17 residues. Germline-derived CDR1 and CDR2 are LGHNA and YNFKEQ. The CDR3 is CASSQRTSGTAAYEQYF. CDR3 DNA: TGTGCCAGCAGCCAGAGAACTAGCGGTACGGCGGCCTACGAGCAGTACTTC.

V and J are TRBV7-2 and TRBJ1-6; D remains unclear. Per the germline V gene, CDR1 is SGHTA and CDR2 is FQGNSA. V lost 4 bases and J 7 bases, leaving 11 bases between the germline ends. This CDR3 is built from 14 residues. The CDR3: CASSSGVRNSPLHF. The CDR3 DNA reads TGTGCCAGCAGCTCGGGAGTGCGAAATTCACCCCTCCACTTT.